The 16 T cell receptor beta chains below all came from one sample that was sequenced in a study of tumor and adjacent non-tumor tissue in lung cancer. Three rounds of nested PCR, following a modified ARM-PCR protocol, produced the TCRbeta library. TCRdb used MiXCR to reprocess the multiplex PCR reads, holding one entry per CDR3 protein. The data contain 43,000 or so distinct CDR3 sequences, 60% of them singletons. This sample's RNA came from whole unsorted tissue. Distant lung tissue was collected more than 3 cm away from the tumor edge. The sample consisted of distant non-tumor lung tissue. These receptors were collected from a man aged 50 to 60 with non-small cell lung cancer.

Concerning this clonotype: The conserved final phenylalanine or tryptophan is absent from the CDR3, which likely points to a read error. The chain carries TRBV11-2 and TRBJ1-1; D remains unclear. The germline V and J ends were trimmed by 5 bases and 5 bases, with 15 bases remaining between them. Germline assignment: CDR1 SGHAT and CDR2 FQNNGV. The CDR3 has 14 amino acids. Written as DNA, the CDR3 is TGTGCCAGCAGCCCAGGTGGGCCGGATACTGAAGCTTTCCTT. Protein product: CASSPGGPDTEAFL.

Ten or more counts support this clonotype. The chain joins TRBV7-9 to TRBJ2-3; D call uncertain. Germline V gene lookup returns CDR1 SEHNR and CDR2 FQNEAQ (reference sequence). The length of the CDR3 is 13 residues. The V end was cut by 9 bases, the J end by 1 base, with 11 bases between. CDR3: CASTESGTDTQYF. CDR3 in DNA: TGTGCCAGTACAGAATCCGGCACAGATACGCAGTATTTT.

In regard to this clonotype: A read error may be the cause here, since a much bigger clone is one base away. A read error is likely, as this CDR3 ends without the conserved phenylalanine or tryptophan. V gene TRBV30 combines with J gene TRBJ1-6; tentative D call: TRBD1 (5 bases). Per germline, CDR1 GTSNPN and CDR2 SVGIG (reference sequence). The CDR3 is made up of 15 amino acids. V was shortened by 2 bases and J by 5 bases, with 13 bases between the two germline ends. CDR3 in DNA: TGTGCCTGGAGTCTTGGGGCTCTCAATAATTCACCCCTCCACTCT. Translating gives CAWSLGALNNSPLHS.

Worth noting for this clonotype: One end of the junction does not line up with germline, which may come from a read error. V gene TRBV11-2 combines with J gene TRBJ2-7, with 8 bases aligning to TRBD1. The CDR3 loop spans 19 amino acids. From germline, CDR1 is SGHAT and CDR2 FQNNGV. The CDR3 nucleotides are TGTGCCAGCAACTTAGCGACAGGGGAGGTCTACGGCCTATCCTACGAGCAGTACTTC. Amino acid sequence: CASNLATGEVYGLSYEQYF.

As to this clonotype: Sequence at one end of the junction differs from germline and may be a read error. The rearrangement uses TRBV29-1 and TRBJ2-4, with a possible D match to TRBD1 (5 bases). The CDR3 length is 13 residues. Germline lookup yields CDR1 SQVTM and CDR2 ANQGSEA. CDR3 nucleotide sequence: TGCAGCGTTGAAGGGTCAGGGCAAAACATTCAATACTTC. This codes for CSVEGSGQNIQYF. The variable domain in full, completed from reference TRBV29-1 and TRBJ2-4, reads SAVISQKPSRDICQRGTSLTIQCQVDSQVTMMFWYRQQPGQSLTLIATANQGSEATYESGFVIDKFPISRPNLTFSTLTVSNMSPEDSSIYLCSVEGSGQNIQYFGAGTRLSVL.

Details on this clonotype: An end of the junction does not agree with germline; a read error may underlie this. The genes are TRBV20-1 and TRBJ2-5, with 9 positions matching TRBD1. The CDR3 loop spans 15 amino acids. Germline CDR1 DFQATT, CDR2 SNEGSKA (reference sequence). The CDR3 reads CSAGATGGSLETQYF. CDR3 nucleotide sequence: TGCAGTGCTGGAGCGACAGGGGGGTCTTTGGAGACTCAGTACTTC.

About this clonotype: The conserved phenylalanine or tryptophan normally closing the CDR3 is absent here, so this likely arose from a read error. V gene TRBV11-2 combines with J gene TRBJ1-2, with D possibly being TRBD1 (6 bases). Germline assignment: CDR1 SGHAT and CDR2 FQNNGV. This CDR3 is built from 15 residues. This chain's CDR3 is CASTLARQGSYGYTL. CDR3 in DNA: TGCGCCAGCACCCTGGCCCGGCAGGGGTCCTATGGTTACACCTTA.

The CDR3 bases are TGTGCCAGCAGTGACAGGAGGCCAAAAGCTTTCTTT. It codes for CASSDRRPKAFF. The genes are TRBV2 and TRBJ1-1; D gene ambiguous. V lost 3 bases to trimming and J lost 9 bases, with 11 bases between them. CDR1 and CDR2 (germline): SNHLY, FYNNEI. CDR3 length equals 12 residues. The variable domain in full, completed from reference TRBV2 and TRBJ1-1, reads EPEVTQTPSHQVTQMGQEVILRCVPISNHLYFYWYRQILGQKVEFLVSFYNNEISEKSEIFDDQFSVERPDGSNFTLKIRSTKLEDSAMYFCASSDRRPKAFFGQGTRLTVV.

This clonotype was recorded many times. This chain connects TRBV11-2 to TRBJ2-7, with D uncertain. CDR1 SGHAT and CDR2 FQNNGV come from the germline V gene. V was cut by 7 bases and J by 0 bases, with 16 bases left in between. The CDR3 has 15 residues. This CDR3 reads CASKQSSYTSYEQYF. CDR3 coding DNA: TGTGCCAGCAAACAGAGTTCTTATACCTCCTACGAGCAGTACTTC.

This clonotype was seen a few times. This may be a read error: a much more frequent sequence differs by one nucleotide. The chain couples TRBV4-2 to TRBJ1-5; D is uncertain. Germline CDR1 reads LGHNA; CDR2 reads YNFKEQ. The CDR3 runs to 17 residues. Here the CDR3 reads CAGSQDLQILGNQPQHF. DNA of the CDR3: TGTGCCGGCAGCCAGGATTTACAGATTTTGGGCAATCAGCCCCAGCATTTT.

This clonotype was counted once. The junction shows a germline mismatch at one end, possibly a read error. As DNA, the CDR3 is TGTGCCAACTCAGATGGTCGAGGTCAGCCCCAGCACTTT. This translates into CANSDGRGQPQHF. This sequence joins TRBV6-2 or TRBV6-3 and TRBJ1-5; D gene unclear. The CDR3 length is 13 residues. Germline V gives CDR1 MNHEY, CDR2 SVGEGT.

This clonotype has more than one count but fewer than ten. This chain uses TRBV5-1 with TRBJ1-6, with a tentative D call TRBD1 (5 bases). Trimming shortened V by 3 bases and J by 10 bases, and 20 bases separated the two germline ends. The CDR3 runs 16 residues. In germline, CDR1 is SGHRS, CDR2 YFSETQ. The CDR3 DNA sequence: TGCGCCAGCAGCTCCGACGGGACTGCATCAGGATCACCCCTCCACTTT. Translated: CASSSDGTASGSPLHF.

Regarding this clonotype: A much bigger clone sits one base away, suggesting this may be a read error. The chain carries TRBV24-1 and TRBJ2-2; D remains ambiguous. V was clipped by 3 bases and J by 4 bases, with 14 bases between them. Germline-derived CDR1 and CDR2 are KGHDR and SFDVKD. The CDR3 is 16 amino acids. CDR3 in amino acids: CATSDPHGVTTGELFF. The CDR3 DNA reads TGTGCCACCAGTGATCCACATGGGGTCACCACCGGGGAGCTGTTTTTT.

This sequence joins TRBV10-2 and TRBJ1-1; D is ambiguous. This CDR3 comprises 10 residues. Trimming took 6 bases from V and 9 from J, leaving 8 bases between them. Per the germline V gene, CDR1 is WSHSY and CDR2 is SAAADI. The CDR3 loop is CASRETQAFF. The CDR3 DNA reads as TGCGCCAGCAGGGAGACCCAAGCTTTCTTT.

As concerns this clonotype: Since a much larger clone is just one base distant, this may be a read error. The rearrangement uses TRBV20-1 and TRBJ2-5; TRBD2 matches at 12 bases. The germline V gene encodes CDR1 DFQATT and CDR2 SNEGSKA (reference sequence). The CDR3 spans 14 residues. The ends lost 4 bases at V and 5 bases at J; junction bases unmatched: 5. The CDR3 DNA reads as TGCAGTGCTACTAGCGGGGGGGCGATGGAGACCCAGTACTTC. Protein: CSATSGGAMETQYF.

The chain recombines TRBV20-1 with TRBJ2-1; no definite D call. This CDR3 has 13 residues. Germline V gene data show CDR1 as DFQATT and CDR2 as SNEGSKA (reference sequence). V lost 3 bases to trimming and J lost 5 bases, with 11 bases between them. The CDR3 here is CSASGLDNNEQFF. For the CDR3, the DNA is TGCAGTGCTAGTGGGCTAGATAACAATGAGCAGTTCTTC.